The next 5 T cell receptor beta chains were all read from a single sample in a study of blood T cell repertoires in COVID-19 (dated by TCRdb to the early 2020s). The protocol used for the library was the immunoSEQ multiplex PCR assay. The source is immuneACCESS, and TCRdb retained only in-frame sequences with V and J called. Part of the clones is not carried over; for the studies checked, unresolved V genes explain less than half of this, and the remainder is unexplained. Across this sample there are about 130,000 clones, with roughly 83% seen only once. Jointly, the top ten make up more than 2.5% of the sample. Sequenced material: peripheral blood. The origin of the receptors is a woman of 80 years or more with acute or convalescent COVID-19.

The rearrangement joins TRBV7-2 to TRBJ2-7; 13 positions match TRBD2. Germline CDR1 SGHTA, CDR2 FQGNSA. This CDR3 is 18 amino acids long. V shed 0 bases, J shed 4 bases, and the junction held 9 bases outside the gene matches. CDR3 residues: CASSLAPRTSGGLYEQYF. Here the CDR3 DNA reads TGTGCCAGCAGCTTAGCGCCGAGGACTAGCGGGGGACTATACGAGCAGTACTTC. Drawing the rest from reference TRBV7-2 and TRBJ2-7, the complete variable domain is GAGVSQSPSNKVTEKGKDVELRCDPISGHTALYWYRQSLGQGLEFLIYFQGNSAPDKSGLPSDRFSAERTGGSVSTLTIQRTQQEDSAVYLCASSLAPRTSGGLYEQYFGPGTRLTVT.

CDR3 loop: CASSRGIQAGTEAFF. The CDR3 DNA is TGTGCCAGCAGTCGGGGTATCCAAGCGGGCACTGAAGCTTTCTTT. The gene calls are TRBV25-1 and TRBJ1-1; unclear D gene. CDR3 size: 15 residues. V dropped 5 bases and J dropped 4 bases, with 17 bases sitting between them. Germline V CDR1 and CDR2: MGHDK, SYGVNS.

The CDR3 reads CASSRGVQRTDTQYF. The CDR3 DNA is TGTGCCAGCAGCCGGGGGGTCCAGCGCACAGATACGCAGTATTTT. This chain uses TRBV5-4 with TRBJ2-3; 7 bases fit TRBD2. Germline-derived CDR1 and CDR2 are SGHNT and YYREEE (reference sequence). The CDR3 has 15 amino acids. V lost 4 bases to trimming and J lost 1 base; unmatched junction nucleotides: 6. Supplemented by reference TRBV5-4 and TRBJ2-3, the full variable domain reads ETGVTQSPTHLIKTRGQQVTLRCSSQSGHNTVSWYQQALGQGPQFIFQYYREEENGRGNFPPRFSGLQFPNYSSELNVNALELDDSALYLCASSRGVQRTDTQYFGPGTRLTVL.

The chain couples TRBV27 to TRBJ2-1; 7 positions agree with TRBD1. CDR3 length: 17 residues. V trimming: 5 bases; J trimming: 4 bases; junction bases outside the gene matches: 14. CDR1 MNHEY and CDR2 SMNVEV come from the germline V gene (reference sequence). The CDR3: CASSPFIQGDIYNEQFF. DNA of the CDR3: TGTGCCAGCAGTCCGTTTATCCAGGGGGATATTTACAATGAGCAGTTCTTC.

This clone has a single count. The V and J genes are TRBV5-1 and TRBJ1-1; D uncertain. Deletions cut 7 bases from V and 2 bases from J, with 21 bases between. Germline V CDR1 and CDR2: SGHRS, YFSETQ. The CDR3 loop spans 16 amino acids. CDR3 amino acids: CASSPGRSTLNTEAFF. The CDR3 DNA sequence: TGCGCCAGCTCCCCGGGGAGGTCAACTTTAAACACTGAAGCTTTCTTT.